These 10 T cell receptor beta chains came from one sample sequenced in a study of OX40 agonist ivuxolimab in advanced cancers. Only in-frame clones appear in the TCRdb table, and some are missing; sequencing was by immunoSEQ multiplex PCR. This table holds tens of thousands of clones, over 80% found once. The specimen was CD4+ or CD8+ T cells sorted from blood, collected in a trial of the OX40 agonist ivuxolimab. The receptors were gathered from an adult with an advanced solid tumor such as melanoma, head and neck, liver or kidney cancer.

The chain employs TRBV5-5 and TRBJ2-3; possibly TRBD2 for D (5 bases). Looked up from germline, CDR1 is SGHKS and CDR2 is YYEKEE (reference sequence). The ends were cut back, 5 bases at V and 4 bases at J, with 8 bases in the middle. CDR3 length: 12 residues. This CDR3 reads CASSGESDTQYF. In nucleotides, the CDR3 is TGTGCCAGCAGTGGGGAGTCAGATACGCAGTATTTT.

CDR3 in amino acids: CASSEGRISTNEKLFF. The CDR3 DNA follows: TGTGCCAGCAGTGAAGGGCGAATATCAACTAATGAAAAACTGTTTTTT. V is TRBV2 and J is TRBJ1-4; D gene uncertain. The germline V and J ends were trimmed by 1 base and 0 bases, with 9 bases remaining between them. The germline CDR1 and CDR2 sequences are SNHLY and FYNNEI. The CDR3 is made up of 16 amino acids.

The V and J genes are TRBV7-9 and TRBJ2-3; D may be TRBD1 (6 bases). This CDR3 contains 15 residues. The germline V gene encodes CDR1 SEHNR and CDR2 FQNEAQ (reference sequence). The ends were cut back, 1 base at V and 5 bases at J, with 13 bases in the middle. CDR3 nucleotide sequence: TGTGCCAGCAGCTTAGATCTGGGCAGGGGAGATACGCAGTATTTT. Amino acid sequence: CASSLDLGRGDTQYF.

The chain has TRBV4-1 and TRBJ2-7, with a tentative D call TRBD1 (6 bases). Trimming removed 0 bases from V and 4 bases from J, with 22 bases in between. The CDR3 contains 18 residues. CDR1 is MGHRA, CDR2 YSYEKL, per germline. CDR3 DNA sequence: TGCGCCAGCAGCCAAGAAGGCGGGTGGGGGAGAGGGGGTTACGAGCAGTACTTC. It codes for CASSQEGGWGRGGYEQYF.

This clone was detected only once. The CDR3: CASSDSLGGHEQFF. CDR3 bases: TGTGCCAGCAGTGATTCCCTGGGGGGGCATGAGCAGTTCTTC. The V and J genes are TRBV2 and TRBJ2-1; possibly TRBD2 for D (7 bases). In germline, CDR1 is SNHLY, CDR2 FYNNEI. V was clipped by 3 bases and J by 8 bases, with 14 bases between them. The CDR3 contains 14 residues.

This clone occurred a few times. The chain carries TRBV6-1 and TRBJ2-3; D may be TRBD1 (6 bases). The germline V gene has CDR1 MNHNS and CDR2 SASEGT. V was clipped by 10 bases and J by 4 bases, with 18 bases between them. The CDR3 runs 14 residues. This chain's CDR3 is CATIPGQSADTQYF. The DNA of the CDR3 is TGTGCCACCATCCCCGGACAGTCGGCAGATACGCAGTATTTT.

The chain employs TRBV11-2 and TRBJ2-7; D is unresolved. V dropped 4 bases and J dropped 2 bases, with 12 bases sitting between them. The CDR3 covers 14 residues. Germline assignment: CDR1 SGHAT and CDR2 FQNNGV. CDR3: CASSSRTETYEQYF. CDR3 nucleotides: TGTGCCAGCAGCTCGAGGACGGAAACCTACGAGCAGTACTTC.

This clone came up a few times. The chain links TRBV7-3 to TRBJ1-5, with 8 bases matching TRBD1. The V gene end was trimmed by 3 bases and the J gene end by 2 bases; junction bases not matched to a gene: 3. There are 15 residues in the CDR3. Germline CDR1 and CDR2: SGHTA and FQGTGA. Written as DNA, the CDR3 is TGTGCCAGCAGCTTGGCAGGGGGCCGCAATCAGCCCCAGCATTTT. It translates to CASSLAGGRNQPQHF.

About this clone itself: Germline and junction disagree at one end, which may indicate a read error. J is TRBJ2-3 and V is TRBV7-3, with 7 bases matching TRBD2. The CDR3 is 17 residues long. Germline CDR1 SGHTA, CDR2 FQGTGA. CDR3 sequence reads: CASSLTLAGRGADTQYF. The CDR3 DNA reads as TGTGCCAGCAGCCTAACCCTGGCGGGGAGGGGAGCAGATACGCAGTATTTT.

The CDR3 loop reads CASSDRTGSGGYTF. CDR3 DNA: TGTGCCAGCAGTGACCGGACAGGGTCGGGTGGCTACACCTTC. This chain connects TRBV6-1 to TRBJ1-2; 8 nucleotides align to TRBD1. Trimming removed 3 bases from V and 7 bases from J; junction bases left unmatched: 7. CDR3 length: 14 residues. Germline CDR1 MNHNS, CDR2 SASEGT.